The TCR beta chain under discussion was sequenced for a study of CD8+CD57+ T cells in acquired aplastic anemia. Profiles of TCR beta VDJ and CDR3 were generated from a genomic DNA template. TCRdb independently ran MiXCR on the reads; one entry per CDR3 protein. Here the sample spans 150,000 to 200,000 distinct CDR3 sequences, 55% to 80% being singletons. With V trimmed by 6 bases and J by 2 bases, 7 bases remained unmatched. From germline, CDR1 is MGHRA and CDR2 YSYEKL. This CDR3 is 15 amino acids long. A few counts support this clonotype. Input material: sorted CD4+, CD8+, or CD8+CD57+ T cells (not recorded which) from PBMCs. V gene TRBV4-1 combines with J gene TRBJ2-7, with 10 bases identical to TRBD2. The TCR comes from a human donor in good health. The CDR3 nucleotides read TGCGCCAGCAGACTCGGACTAGCGGCGACCTACGAGCAGTACTTC. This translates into CASRLGLAATYEQYF.